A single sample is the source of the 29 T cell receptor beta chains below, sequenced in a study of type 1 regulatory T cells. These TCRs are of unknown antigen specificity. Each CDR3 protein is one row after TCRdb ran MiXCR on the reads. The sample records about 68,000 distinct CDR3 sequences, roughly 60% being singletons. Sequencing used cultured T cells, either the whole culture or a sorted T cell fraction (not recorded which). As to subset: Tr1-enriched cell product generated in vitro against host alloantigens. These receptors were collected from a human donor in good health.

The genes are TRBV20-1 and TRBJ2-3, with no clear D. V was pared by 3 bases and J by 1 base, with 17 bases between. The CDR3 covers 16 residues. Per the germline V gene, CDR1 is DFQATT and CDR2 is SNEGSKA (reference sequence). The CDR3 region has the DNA TGCAGTGCTAGCGTCCGCCGGAGAATTGGCACAGATACGCAGTATTTT. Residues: CSASVRRRIGTDTQYF.

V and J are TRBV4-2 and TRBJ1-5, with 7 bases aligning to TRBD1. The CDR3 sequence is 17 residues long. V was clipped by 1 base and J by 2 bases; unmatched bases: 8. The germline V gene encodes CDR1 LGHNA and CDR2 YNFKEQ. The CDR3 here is CASSQGAGGQGNQPQHF. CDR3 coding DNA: TGTGCCAGCAGCCAAGGGGCAGGGGGACAAGGCAATCAGCCCCAGCATTTT.

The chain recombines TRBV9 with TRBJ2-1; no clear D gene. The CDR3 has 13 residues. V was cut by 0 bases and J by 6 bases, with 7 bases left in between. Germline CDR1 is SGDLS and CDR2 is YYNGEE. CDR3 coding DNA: TGTGCCAGCAGCGTAGGAACAGTCAATGAGCAGTTCTTC. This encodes CASSVGTVNEQFF.

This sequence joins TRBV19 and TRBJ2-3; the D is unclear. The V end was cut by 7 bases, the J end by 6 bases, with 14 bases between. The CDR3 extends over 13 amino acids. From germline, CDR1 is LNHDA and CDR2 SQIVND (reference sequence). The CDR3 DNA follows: TGTGCCAGTAATCAAAGGGCCGGGGATACGCAGTATTTT. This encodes CASNQRAGDTQYF. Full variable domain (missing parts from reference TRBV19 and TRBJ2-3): DGGITQSPKYLFRKEGQNVTLSCEQNLNHDAMYWYRQDPGQGLRLIYYSQIVNDFQKGDIAEGYSVSREKKESFPLTVTSAQKNPTAFYLCASNQRAGDTQYFGPGTRLTVL.

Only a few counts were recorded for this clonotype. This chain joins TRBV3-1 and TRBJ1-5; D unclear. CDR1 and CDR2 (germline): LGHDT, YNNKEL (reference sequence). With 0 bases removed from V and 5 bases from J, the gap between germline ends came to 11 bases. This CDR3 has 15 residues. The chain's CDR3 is CASSQDWPEDQPQHF. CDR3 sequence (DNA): TGTGCCAGCAGCCAAGACTGGCCAGAGGATCAGCCCCAGCATTTT.

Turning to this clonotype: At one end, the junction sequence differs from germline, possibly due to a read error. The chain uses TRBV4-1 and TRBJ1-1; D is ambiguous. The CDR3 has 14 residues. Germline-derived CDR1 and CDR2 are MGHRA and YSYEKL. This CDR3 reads CASSPPPGRTEVFF. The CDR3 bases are TGCGCCAGCAGCCCCCCCCCGGGTCGGACTGAAGTTTTCTTT.

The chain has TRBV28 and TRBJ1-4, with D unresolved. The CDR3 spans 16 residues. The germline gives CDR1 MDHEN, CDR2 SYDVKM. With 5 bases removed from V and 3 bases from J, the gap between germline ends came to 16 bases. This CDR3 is CASSRGVGGPNEKLFF. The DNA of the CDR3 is TGTGCCAGCAGTCGCGGAGTTGGAGGCCCTAATGAAAAACTGTTTTTT.

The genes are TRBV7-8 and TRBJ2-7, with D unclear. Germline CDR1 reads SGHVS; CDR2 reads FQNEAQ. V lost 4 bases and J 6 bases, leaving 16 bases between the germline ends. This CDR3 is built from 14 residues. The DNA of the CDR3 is TGTGCCAGCAGCTCGGCCCCAAACATCCCCGAGCAGTACTTC. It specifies CASSSAPNIPEQYF.

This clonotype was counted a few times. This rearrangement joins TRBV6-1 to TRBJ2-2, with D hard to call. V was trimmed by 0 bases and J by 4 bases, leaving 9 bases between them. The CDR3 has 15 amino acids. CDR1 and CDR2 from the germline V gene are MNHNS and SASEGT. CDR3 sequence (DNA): TGTGCCAGCAGTGAAGCCACAGTGAGCACCGGGGAGCTGTTTTTT. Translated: CASSEATVSTGELFF.

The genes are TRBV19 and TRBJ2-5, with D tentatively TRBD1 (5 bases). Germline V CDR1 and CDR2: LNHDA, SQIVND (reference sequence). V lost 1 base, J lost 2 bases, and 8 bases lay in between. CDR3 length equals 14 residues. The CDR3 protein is CASSIVGQQETQYF. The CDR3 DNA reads TGTGCCAGTAGTATAGTGGGGCAGCAAGAGACCCAGTACTTC.

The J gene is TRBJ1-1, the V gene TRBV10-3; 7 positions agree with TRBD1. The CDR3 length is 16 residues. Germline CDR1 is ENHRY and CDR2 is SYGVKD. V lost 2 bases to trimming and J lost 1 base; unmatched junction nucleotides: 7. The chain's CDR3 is CAISEGRRDRNTEAFF. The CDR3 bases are TGTGCCATCAGTGAGGGGCGCCGGGACAGGAACACTGAAGCTTTCTTT.

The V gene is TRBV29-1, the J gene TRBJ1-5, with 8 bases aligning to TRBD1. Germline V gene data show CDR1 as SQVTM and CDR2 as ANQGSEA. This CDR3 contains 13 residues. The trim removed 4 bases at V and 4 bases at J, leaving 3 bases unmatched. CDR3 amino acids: CSVGGQENQPQHF. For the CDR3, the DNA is TGCAGCGTTGGGGGACAGGAGAATCAGCCCCAGCATTTT.

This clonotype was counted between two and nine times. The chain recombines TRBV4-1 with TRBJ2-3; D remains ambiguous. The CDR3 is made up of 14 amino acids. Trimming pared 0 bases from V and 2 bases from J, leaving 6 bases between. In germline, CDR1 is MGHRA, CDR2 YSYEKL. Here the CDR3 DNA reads TGCGCCAGCAGCCAAGATGCGTTCACAGATACGCAGTATTTT. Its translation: CASSQDAFTDTQYF.

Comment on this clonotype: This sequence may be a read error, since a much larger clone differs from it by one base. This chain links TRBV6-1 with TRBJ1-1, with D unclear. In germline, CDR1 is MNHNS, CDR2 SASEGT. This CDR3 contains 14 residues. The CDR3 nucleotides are TGTGCCAGCAGTGTTTTGACCGCTAACACTAAAGCTTTCTTT. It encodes CASSVLTANTKAFF.

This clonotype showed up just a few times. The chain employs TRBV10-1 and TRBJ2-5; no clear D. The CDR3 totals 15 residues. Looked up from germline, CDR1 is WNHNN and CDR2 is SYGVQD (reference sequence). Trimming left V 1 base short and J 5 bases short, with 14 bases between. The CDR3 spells CASSEWASQGETQYF. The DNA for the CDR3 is TGCGCCAGCAGTGAGTGGGCATCCCAAGGGGAGACCCAGTACTTC.

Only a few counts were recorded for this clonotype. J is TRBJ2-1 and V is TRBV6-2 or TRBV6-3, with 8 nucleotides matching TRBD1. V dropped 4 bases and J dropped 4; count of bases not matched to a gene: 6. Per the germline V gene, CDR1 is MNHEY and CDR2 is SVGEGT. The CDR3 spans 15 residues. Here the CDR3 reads CASSSQGAPYNEQFF. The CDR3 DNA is TGTGCCAGCAGTTCCCAGGGGGCGCCTTACAATGAGCAGTTCTTC.

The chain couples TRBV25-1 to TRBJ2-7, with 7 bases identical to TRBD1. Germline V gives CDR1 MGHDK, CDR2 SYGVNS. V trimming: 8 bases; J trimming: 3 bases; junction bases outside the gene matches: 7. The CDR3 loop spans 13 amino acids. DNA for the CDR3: TGTGCCAGCGCCAGGGACAGCCACTACGAGCAGTACTTC. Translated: CASARDSHYEQYF.

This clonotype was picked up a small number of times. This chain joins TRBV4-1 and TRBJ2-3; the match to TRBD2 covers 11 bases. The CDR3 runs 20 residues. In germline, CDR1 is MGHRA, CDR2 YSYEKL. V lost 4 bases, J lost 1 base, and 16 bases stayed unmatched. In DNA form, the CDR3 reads TGCGCCAGCAGCCGAAAAGGACAGCTACTAGCGGGAGTAGGCACAGATACGCAGTATTTT. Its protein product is CASSRKGQLLAGVGTDTQYF.

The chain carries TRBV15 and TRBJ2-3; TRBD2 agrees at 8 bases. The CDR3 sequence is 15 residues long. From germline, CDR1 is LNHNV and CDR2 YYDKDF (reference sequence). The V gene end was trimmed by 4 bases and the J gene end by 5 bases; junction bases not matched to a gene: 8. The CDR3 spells CATSTSSGREDTQYF. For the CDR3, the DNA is TGTGCCACCAGCACTTCGAGCGGGAGAGAAGATACGCAGTATTTT.

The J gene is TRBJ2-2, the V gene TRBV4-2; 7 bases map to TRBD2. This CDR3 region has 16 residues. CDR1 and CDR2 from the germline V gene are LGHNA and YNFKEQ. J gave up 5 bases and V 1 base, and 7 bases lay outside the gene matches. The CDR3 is CASSQVRGRETGELFF. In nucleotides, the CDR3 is TGTGCCAGCAGCCAAGTCCGAGGGAGGGAAACCGGGGAGCTGTTTTTT.

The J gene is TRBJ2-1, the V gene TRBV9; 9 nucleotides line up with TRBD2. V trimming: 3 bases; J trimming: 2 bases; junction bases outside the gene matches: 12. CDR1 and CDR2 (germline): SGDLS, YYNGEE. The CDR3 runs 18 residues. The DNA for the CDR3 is TGTGCCAGCAGCGCGAGACTAGCGGCGGAAGGTGCCTACAATGAGCAGTTCTTC. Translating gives CASSARLAAEGAYNEQFF.

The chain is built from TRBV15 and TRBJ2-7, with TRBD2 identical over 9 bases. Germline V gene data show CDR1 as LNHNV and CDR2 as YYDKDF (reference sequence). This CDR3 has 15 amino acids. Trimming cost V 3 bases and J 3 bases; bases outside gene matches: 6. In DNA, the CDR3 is TGTGCCACCAGCAGGTACAGCGGGGGGATCTACGAGCAGTACTTC. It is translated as CATSRYSGGIYEQYF.

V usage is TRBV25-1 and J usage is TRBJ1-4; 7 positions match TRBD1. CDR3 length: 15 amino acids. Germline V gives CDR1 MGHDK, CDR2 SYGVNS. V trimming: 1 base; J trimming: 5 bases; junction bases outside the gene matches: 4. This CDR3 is CASSEFGTENEKLFF. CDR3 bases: TGTGCCAGCAGTGAATTCGGGACAGAGAATGAAAAACTGTTTTTT.

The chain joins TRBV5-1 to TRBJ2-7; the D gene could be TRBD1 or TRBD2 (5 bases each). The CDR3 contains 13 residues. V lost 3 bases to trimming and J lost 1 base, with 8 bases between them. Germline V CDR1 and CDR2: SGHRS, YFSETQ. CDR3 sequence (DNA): TGCGCCAGCAGCTCCGGGACGTCCTACGAGCAGTACTTC. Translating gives CASSSGTSYEQYF.

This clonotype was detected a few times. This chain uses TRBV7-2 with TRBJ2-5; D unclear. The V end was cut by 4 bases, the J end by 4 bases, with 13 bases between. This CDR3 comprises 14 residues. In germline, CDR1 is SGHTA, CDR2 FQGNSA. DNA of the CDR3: TGTGCCAGCAGCTCCCCCGTCCGGACAGAGACCCAGTACTTC. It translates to CASSSPVRTETQYF.

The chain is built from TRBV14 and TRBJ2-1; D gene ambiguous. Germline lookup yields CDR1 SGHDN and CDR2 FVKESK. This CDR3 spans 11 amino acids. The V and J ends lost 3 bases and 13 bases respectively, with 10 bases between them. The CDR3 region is CASSQDGLQFF. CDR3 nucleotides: TGTGCCAGCAGCCAGGACGGATTACAGTTCTTC.

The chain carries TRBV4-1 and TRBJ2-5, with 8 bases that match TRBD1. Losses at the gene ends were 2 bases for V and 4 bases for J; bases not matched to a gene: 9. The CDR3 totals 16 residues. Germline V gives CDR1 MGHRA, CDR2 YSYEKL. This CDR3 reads CASSQLSRTGRETQYF. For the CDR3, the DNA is TGCGCCAGCAGCCAACTGTCCAGGACAGGGCGAGAGACCCAGTACTTC.

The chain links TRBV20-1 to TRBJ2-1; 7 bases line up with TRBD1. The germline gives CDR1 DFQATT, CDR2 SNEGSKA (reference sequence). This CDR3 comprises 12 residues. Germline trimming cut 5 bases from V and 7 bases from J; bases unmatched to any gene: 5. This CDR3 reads CSASGTANEQFF. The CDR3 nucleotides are TGCAGTGCTTCCGGGACAGCGAATGAGCAGTTCTTC.

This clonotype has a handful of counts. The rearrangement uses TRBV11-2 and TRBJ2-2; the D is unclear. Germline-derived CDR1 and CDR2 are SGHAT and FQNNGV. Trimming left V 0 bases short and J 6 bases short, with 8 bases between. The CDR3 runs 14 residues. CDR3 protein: CASSLDHGAGELFF. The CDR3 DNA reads TGTGCCAGCAGCTTAGATCATGGAGCCGGGGAGCTGTTTTTT.